Listed below are T cell receptor beta chains from one sample, sequenced in a study of T-cell reconstitution after alpha-beta-depleted transplantation in children. TCRdb re-called the PCR reads through MiXCR, storing one row per CDR3 protein. The sample carries 200,000 or so distinct CDR3 sequences, 5% to 7.5% recorded once. Material: PBMCs, obtained before TCRalphabeta/CD19-depleted stem cell transplant. These receptors all stem from a girl in the first two years of life with combined immunodeficiency, due to receive a stem cell transplant. Each CDR3 is given with its conserved first and last residue. D genes are given only for firm matches. Clone size is shown for a subset of rows, as once, few, many or a class of expanded clone.

v_gene: TRBV13; abundance: many; j_gene: TRBJ2-3; d_gene: TRBD2; CDR3nt: TGTGCCAGCAGCTTCAGGACTAGCGTTTACACAGATACGCAGTATTTT; CDR3aa: CASSFRTSVYTDTQYF
v_gene: TRBV2; abundance: many; j_gene: TRBJ2-1; d_gene: TRBD2; CDR3nt: TGTGCCAGCAGTGCTCAACCGGGACTAGCGGGGGGGCGGCAGTTCTTC; CDR3aa: CASSAQPGLAGGRQFF
v_gene: TRBV10-3; abundance: many; j_gene: TRBJ2-2; d_gene: TRBD2; CDR3nt: TGTGCCATCAGTGAGTCGGCGACTAGCGGGGCCAACACCGGGGAGCTGTTTTTT; CDR3aa: CAISESATSGANTGELFF
v_gene: TRBV19; abundance: NA; j_gene: TRBJ2-3; d_gene: NA; CDR3nt: TGTGCCAGTAGTATTGCTCAGGGGCACACAGATACGCAGTATTTT; CDR3aa: CASSIAQGHTDTQYF
v_gene: TRBV12-3/TRBV12-4; abundance: few; j_gene: TRBJ2-7; d_gene: TRBD2; CDR3nt: TGTGCCAGCAGTTTAGCGCCGGGACTAGGAGTGAACGAGCAGTACTTC; CDR3aa: CASSLAPGLGVNEQYF
v_gene: TRBV7-9; abundance: many; j_gene: TRBJ2-1; d_gene: TRBD2; CDR3nt: TGTGCCAGCAGTTCCCACCTAGCGGGAGGACTTTACAATGAGCAGTTCTTC; CDR3aa: CASSSHLAGGLYNEQFF
v_gene: TRBV7-8; abundance: many; j_gene: TRBJ2-7; d_gene: TRBD2; CDR3nt: TGTGCCAGCGCGGGAGGGCCGACCTACGAGCAGTACTTC; CDR3aa: CASAGGPTYEQYF
v_gene: TRBV5-5; abundance: many; j_gene: TRBJ2-3; d_gene: TRBD2; CDR3nt: TGTGCCAGCAGTTATAGCGGGGGTTCGGCAGATACGCAGTATTTT; CDR3aa: CASSYSGGSADTQYF
v_gene: TRBV10-3; abundance: many; j_gene: TRBJ2-5; d_gene: NA; CDR3nt: TGTGCCATCAGTGACGGGGGCCGACAGGGTGCAAGGGAGACCCAGTACTTC; CDR3aa: CAISDGGRQGARETQYF
v_gene: TRBV28; abundance: few; j_gene: TRBJ2-7; d_gene: TRBD2; CDR3nt: TGTGCCAGCAGACGGAGCACTAGCGGAGGGGACTACGAGCAGTACTTC; CDR3aa: CASRRSTSGGDYEQYF
v_gene: TRBV29-1; abundance: many; j_gene: TRBJ2-1; d_gene: TRBD2; CDR3nt: TGCAGCGTCGAAACGTCCGGGACTAGCTGTTCAATTTTATCGTATGAGCAGTTCTTC; CDR3aa: CSVETSGTSCSILSYEQFF
v_gene: TRBV4-1; abundance: few; j_gene: TRBJ1-2; d_gene: TRBD1; CDR3nt: TGCGCCAGCAGCCAAGAAGTGACTGGTCGACAGGGTGGGTATGGCTACACCTTC; CDR3aa: CASSQEVTGRQGGYGYTF
v_gene: TRBV11-1; abundance: many; j_gene: TRBJ2-1; d_gene: NA; CDR3nt: TGTGCCAGCAGCTCTAAACTAGAGGGTATTCGCAATGAGCAGTTCTTC; CDR3aa: CASSSKLEGIRNEQFF
v_gene: TRBV18; abundance: NA; j_gene: TRBJ1-6; d_gene: TRBD1; CDR3nt: TGTGCCAGCTCACCACCGGGCAGGGGGAATTCACCCCTCCACTTT; CDR3aa: CASSPPGRGNSPLHF
v_gene: TRBV20-1; abundance: many; j_gene: TRBJ2-7; d_gene: NA; CDR3nt: TGCAGTGCTAGAGACAGGACCTACGAGCAGTACTTC; CDR3aa: CSARDRTYEQYF
v_gene: TRBV7-3; abundance: few; j_gene: TRBJ2-1; d_gene: NA; CDR3nt: TGTGCCAGCCGACCCACCAAGGCTCGGGCGCAGTTCTTC; CDR3aa: CASRPTKARAQFF
v_gene: TRBV4-3; abundance: NA; j_gene: TRBJ1-1; d_gene: TRBD1; CDR3nt: TGCGCCAGCAGCCGGACCCCGGACAGGGAAGCTTTCTTT; CDR3aa: CASSRTPDREAFF
v_gene: TRBV12-3/TRBV12-4; abundance: many; j_gene: TRBJ2-7; d_gene: NA; CDR3nt: TGTGCCAGCACCCCCCACGGGGTAGCCCCAAACCACGAGCAGTACTTC; CDR3aa: CASTPHGVAPNHEQYF
v_gene: TRBV28; abundance: few; j_gene: TRBJ2-7; d_gene: NA; CDR3nt: TGTGCCAGCAGCGTCTTCTCCTACGAGCAGTACTTC; CDR3aa: CASSVFSYEQYF
v_gene: TRBV7-8; abundance: many; j_gene: TRBJ1-2; d_gene: TRBD1; CDR3nt: TGTGCCAGCAGCTTAGATGGTGGGACAGGCTATGGCTACACCTTC; CDR3aa: CASSLDGGTGYGYTF
v_gene: TRBV5-1; abundance: few; j_gene: TRBJ2-7; d_gene: TRBD1; CDR3nt: TGCGCCAGCAGCTTGGACGTCGAGGGACAGGGCTACGAGCAGTACTTC; CDR3aa: CASSLDVEGQGYEQYF
v_gene: TRBV7-3; abundance: many; j_gene: TRBJ2-3; d_gene: NA; CDR3nt: TGTGCCAGCAGCCCAACCGGGACTCTCACAGATACGCAGTATTTT; CDR3aa: CASSPTGTLTDTQYF
v_gene: TRBV14; abundance: many; j_gene: TRBJ2-1; d_gene: TRBD2; CDR3nt: TGTGCCAGCAGCCAAATAGCGGGAGGACTTGAGCAGTTCTTC; CDR3aa: CASSQIAGGLEQFF
v_gene: TRBV4-1; abundance: many; j_gene: TRBJ1-1; d_gene: NA; CDR3nt: TGCGCCAGCAGCCATTTCGAGGGCACTGAAGCTTTCTTT; CDR3aa: CASSHFEGTEAFF